In its sample, the clone carrying this TCR beta chain was seen a few times. Its specificity is unknown. This sample is drawn from a study of blood T cells in healthy people across ages. Trimming cost V 1 base and J 5 bases, with 6 bases left between them. Germline CDR1 is DFQATT and CDR2 is SNEGSKA (reference sequence). The CDR3 totals 11 residues. Findings of the study overall: No conclusive comparison of naive versus antigen-experienced cells was possible with unsorted PBMCs.

Combining a sample-barcoded 5' primer with a J-beta primer mix, a second PCR ran for about 6 to 11 cycles. Each cDNA molecule carried a tag from a template-switch adaptor that contained 12 random nucleotides. A single record per CDR3 protein comes from TCRdb applying MiXCR to the 5' RACE reads. The repertoire holds 980,000 or so distinct CDR3 sequences, with around 46% as singletons. The chain is built from TRBV20-1 and TRBJ2-7; D is ambiguous. The specimen was blood. The TCR was taken from a man aged 30 to 39 in good health. The DNA for the CDR3 is TGCAGTGCTAGAGGTTCCCACGAGCAGTACTTC. Encoded protein: CSARGSHEQYF.